A selection of T cell receptor beta chains follows, all from one sample in a study of human T cells and chemical hapten exposure. MiXCR, run by TCRdb on the RACE reads, gives a single entry per CDR3 protein. The sample yields under 60,000 distinct CDR3 sequences, 8.5% to 10% seen once. Material: whole blood, obtained in connection with sensitization to the hapten diphenylcyclopropenone (DPC). Receptor source: a woman in her twenties or thirties with alopecia areata. Some clones in this sample may be carry-over from other donors' samples. Each CDR3 is given with its conserved first and last residue. The D gene is left open where the match is weak. Size is stated for part of the rows, as once, few or many counts, or as a class when the clone is expanded.

j_gene: TRBJ1-2; abundance: NA; v_gene: TRBV28; len: 12; d_gene: TRBD1; CDR3aa: CASIGTGTGYTF; CDR3nt: TGTGCCAGCATTGGGACAGGTACGGGCTACACCTTC
j_gene: TRBJ2-2; abundance: NA; v_gene: TRBV7-7; len: 16; d_gene: NA; CDR3aa: CASSPQLGGGPGELFF; CDR3nt: TGTGCCAGCAGCCCCCAGCTTGGCGGGGGCCCCGGGGAGCTGTTTTTT
j_gene: TRBJ1-1; abundance: few; v_gene: TRBV18; len: 15; d_gene: NA; CDR3aa: CASSRSPTVNTEAFF; CDR3nt: TGTGCCAGCTCACGGTCCCCGACAGTGAACACTGAAGCTTTCTTT
j_gene: TRBJ1-5; abundance: NA; v_gene: TRBV7-2; len: 18; d_gene: TRBD1; CDR3aa: CASSLALGQGFYNQPQHF; CDR3nt: TGTGCCAGCAGCTTAGCACTTGGACAGGGGTTCTACAATCAGCCCCAGCATTTT
j_gene: TRBJ2-5; abundance: few; v_gene: TRBV24-1; len: 13; d_gene: NA; CDR3aa: CATSITGAETQYF; CDR3nt: TGTGCCACCAGTATAACAGGAGCGGAGACCCAGTACTTC
j_gene: TRBJ2-2; abundance: NA; v_gene: TRBV15; len: 17; d_gene: NA; CDR3aa: CATSRDLLVRSTGELFF; CDR3nt: TGTGCCACCAGCAGAGATCTCCTCGTACGAAGCACCGGGGAGCTGTTTTTT
j_gene: TRBJ2-7; abundance: many; v_gene: TRBV28; len: 12; d_gene: NA; CDR3aa: CASSSGIYEQYF; CDR3nt: TGTGCCAGCAGTTCGGGTATTTACGAGCAGTACTTC
j_gene: TRBJ1-6; abundance: NA; v_gene: TRBV12-3/TRBV12-4; len: 15; d_gene: NA; CDR3aa: CASSLGGGGNSPLHF; CDR3nt: TGTGCCAGCAGTTTGGGAGGGGGTGGAAATTCACCCCTCCACTTT
j_gene: TRBJ2-3; abundance: few; v_gene: TRBV9; len: 15; d_gene: NA; CDR3aa: CASSTRGTGTDTQYF; CDR3nt: TGTGCCAGCAGTACCCGGGGGACGGGCACAGATACGCAGTATTTT
j_gene: TRBJ1-5; abundance: NA; v_gene: TRBV5-1; len: 14; d_gene: NA; CDR3aa: CASSLYGLNQPQHF; CDR3nt: TGCGCCAGCAGCTTGTATGGATTAAATCAGCCCCAGCATTTT
j_gene: TRBJ2-7; abundance: many; v_gene: TRBV20-1; len: 14; d_gene: NA; CDR3aa: CSARAAGPSYEQYF; CDR3nt: TGCAGTGCTAGGGCCGCTGGGCCCTCCTACGAGCAGTACTTC
j_gene: TRBJ2-3; abundance: NA; v_gene: TRBV5-1; len: 14; d_gene: TRBD2; CDR3aa: CASTRTGRADTQYF; CDR3nt: TGCGCCAGCACCAGGACGGGGAGGGCAGATACGCAGTATTTT
j_gene: TRBJ1-3; abundance: many; v_gene: TRBV7-2; len: 17; d_gene: TRBD1; CDR3aa: CASSLGAGGSSGNTIYF; CDR3nt: TGTGCCAGCAGCTTAGGGGCAGGGGGTTCTTCCGGAAACACCATATATTTT
j_gene: TRBJ2-5; abundance: many; v_gene: TRBV13; len: 12; d_gene: NA; CDR3aa: CASSLGEETQYF; CDR3nt: TGTGCCAGCAGCTTAGGGGAAGAGACCCAGTACTTC
j_gene: TRBJ2-7; abundance: many; v_gene: TRBV18; len: 15; d_gene: TRBD1; CDR3aa: CASSQGQPGDTEQYF; CDR3nt: TGTGCCAGCTCACAGGGACAGCCAGGGGATACCGAGCAGTACTTC
j_gene: TRBJ2-2; abundance: few; v_gene: TRBV5-1; len: 16; d_gene: NA; CDR3aa: CASSFRDVGNTGELFF; CDR3nt: TGCGCCAGCAGCTTCCGGGACGTAGGAAACACCGGGGAGCTGTTTTTT
j_gene: TRBJ1-1; abundance: many; v_gene: TRBV12-3/TRBV12-4; len: 13; d_gene: NA; CDR3aa: CASSLGQYTEAFF; CDR3nt: TGTGCCAGCAGTCTAGGACAGTACACTGAAGCTTTCTTT
j_gene: TRBJ2-3; abundance: NA; v_gene: TRBV7-3; len: 15; d_gene: TRBD1; CDR3aa: CASSLAGTGVDTQYF; CDR3nt: TGTGCCAGCAGCTTAGCGGGGACAGGAGTAGATACGCAGTATTTT
j_gene: TRBJ1-2; abundance: once; v_gene: TRBV2; len: 12; d_gene: NA; CDR3aa: CASRGGSYGYTF; CDR3nt: TGTGCCAGCAGGGGGGGGAGCTATGGCTACACCTTC
j_gene: TRBJ1-1; abundance: NA; v_gene: TRBV6-5; len: 15; d_gene: NA; CDR3aa: CASSYGYRGAAEAFF; CDR3nt: TGTGCCAGCAGTTACGGGTACCGGGGGGCCGCTGAAGCTTTCTTT
j_gene: TRBJ1-1; abundance: few; v_gene: TRBV4-3; len: 13; d_gene: NA; CDR3aa: CASSQERGTEAFF; CDR3nt: TGCGCCAGCAGCCAAGAACGGGGAACTGAAGCTTTCTTT
j_gene: TRBJ2-5; abundance: few; v_gene: TRBV3-1; len: 12; d_gene: NA; CDR3aa: CASSQEDETQYF; CDR3nt: TGTGCCAGCAGCCAAGAGGACGAGACCCAGTACTTC
j_gene: TRBJ2-7; abundance: NA; v_gene: TRBV25-1; len: 14; d_gene: NA; CDR3aa: CASRGPEGANEQYF; CDR3nt: TGTGCCAGCAGGGGGCCCGAGGGAGCAAACGAGCAGTACTTC
j_gene: TRBJ2-1; abundance: NA; v_gene: TRBV5-1; len: 16; d_gene: NA; CDR3aa: CASSFSPDRSYNEQFF; CDR3nt: TGCGCCAGCAGCTTTTCCCCGGATCGCTCCTACAATGAGCAGTTCTTC
j_gene: TRBJ2-7; abundance: few; v_gene: TRBV2; len: 14; d_gene: NA; CDR3aa: CASSGTTISYEQYF; CDR3nt: TGTGCCAGCAGTGGGACAACTATCTCCTACGAGCAGTACTTC
j_gene: TRBJ1-5; abundance: many; v_gene: TRBV6-6; len: 15; d_gene: NA; CDR3aa: CASSYSAGDNQPQHF; CDR3nt: TGTGCCAGCAGTTACTCGGCAGGTGACAATCAGCCCCAGCATTTT
j_gene: TRBJ2-3; abundance: NA; v_gene: TRBV6-2/TRBV6-3; len: 14; d_gene: TRBD1; CDR3aa: CASVGGNKPDTQYF; CDR3nt: TGTGCCAGCGTAGGGGGCAATAAACCAGATACGCAGTATTTT
j_gene: TRBJ1-6; abundance: NA; v_gene: TRBV7-2; len: 15; d_gene: NA; CDR3aa: CASSAQRQSNSPLHF; CDR3nt: TGTGCCAGCAGCGCCCAGAGGCAGTCTAATTCACCCCTCCACTTT